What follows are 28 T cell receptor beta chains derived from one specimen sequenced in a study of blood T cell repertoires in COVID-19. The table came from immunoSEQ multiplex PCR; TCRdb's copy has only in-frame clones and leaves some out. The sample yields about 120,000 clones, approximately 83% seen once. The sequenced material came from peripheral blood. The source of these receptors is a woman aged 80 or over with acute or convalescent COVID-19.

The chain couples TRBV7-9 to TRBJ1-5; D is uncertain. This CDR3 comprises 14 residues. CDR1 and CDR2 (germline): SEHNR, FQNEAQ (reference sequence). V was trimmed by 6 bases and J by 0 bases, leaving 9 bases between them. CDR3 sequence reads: CASSRANSNQPQHF. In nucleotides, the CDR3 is TGTGCCAGCAGTAGAGCCAATAGCAATCAGCCCCAGCATTTT. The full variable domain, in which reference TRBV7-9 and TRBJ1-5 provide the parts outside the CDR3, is DTGVSQNPRHKITKRGQNVTFRCDPISEHNRLYWYRQTLGQGPEFLTYFQNEAQLEKSRLLSDRFSAERPKGSFSTLEIQRTEQGDSAMYLCASSRANSNQPQHFGDGTRLSIL.

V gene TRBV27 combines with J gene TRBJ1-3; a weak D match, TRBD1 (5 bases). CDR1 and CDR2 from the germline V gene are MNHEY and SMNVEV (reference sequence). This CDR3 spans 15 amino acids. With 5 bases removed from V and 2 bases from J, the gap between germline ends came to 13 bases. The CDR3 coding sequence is TGTGCCAGCAGTCCGCGGGGGGGGACTGGAAACACCATATATTTT. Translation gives CASSPRGGTGNTIYF.

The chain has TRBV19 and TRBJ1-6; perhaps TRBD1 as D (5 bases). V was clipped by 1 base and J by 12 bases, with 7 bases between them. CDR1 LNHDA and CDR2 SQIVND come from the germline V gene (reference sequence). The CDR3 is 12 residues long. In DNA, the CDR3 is TGTGCCAGTAGTATAGCCGACAGACCCCTCCACTTT. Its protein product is CASSIADRPLHF.

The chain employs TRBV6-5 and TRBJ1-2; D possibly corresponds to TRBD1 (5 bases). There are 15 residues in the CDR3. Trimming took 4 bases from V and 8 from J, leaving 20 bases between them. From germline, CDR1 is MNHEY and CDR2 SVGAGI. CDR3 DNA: TGTGCCAGCAGTTCCCAATCCCAGCAGGGATCGGGCTACACCTTC. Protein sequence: CASSSQSQQGSGYTF.

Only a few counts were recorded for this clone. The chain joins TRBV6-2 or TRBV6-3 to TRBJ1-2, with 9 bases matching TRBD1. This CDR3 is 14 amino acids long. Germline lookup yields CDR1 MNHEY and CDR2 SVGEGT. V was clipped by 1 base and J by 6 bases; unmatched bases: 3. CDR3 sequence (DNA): TGTGCCAGCAGTTACTGGGACAGGGCGAATGGCTACACCTTC. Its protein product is CASSYWDRANGYTF.

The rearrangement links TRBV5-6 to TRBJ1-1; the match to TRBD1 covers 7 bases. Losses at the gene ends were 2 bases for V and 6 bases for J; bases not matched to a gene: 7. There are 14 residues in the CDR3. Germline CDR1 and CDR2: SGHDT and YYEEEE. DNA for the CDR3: TGTGCCAGCAGCTTCTTCGACAGGGAAGCTGAAGCTTTCTTT. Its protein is CASSFFDREAEAFF.

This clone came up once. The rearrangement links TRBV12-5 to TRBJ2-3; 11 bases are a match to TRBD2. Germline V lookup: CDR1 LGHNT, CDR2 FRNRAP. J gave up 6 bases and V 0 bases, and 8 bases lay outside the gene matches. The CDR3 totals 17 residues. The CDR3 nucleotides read TGTGCTAGTGGTTTGGTAAGGCTAGCGGGGGGCATGGATACGCAGTATTTT. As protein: CASGLVRLAGGMDTQYF.

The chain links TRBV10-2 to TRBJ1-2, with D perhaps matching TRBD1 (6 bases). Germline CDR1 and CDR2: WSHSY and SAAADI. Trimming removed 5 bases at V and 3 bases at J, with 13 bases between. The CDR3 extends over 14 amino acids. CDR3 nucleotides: TGCGCCAGCAGTAGGGGGGGAAAAGACTATGGCTACACCTTC. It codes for CASSRGGKDYGYTF.

The DNA of the CDR3 is TGTGCCAGCACCCTCGGGACAGGGAATTCACCCCTCCACTTT. It codes for CASTLGTGNSPLHF. The chain carries TRBV5-4 and TRBJ1-6, with 9 bases aligning to TRBD1. Germline V gene lookup returns CDR1 SGHNT and CDR2 YYREEE (reference sequence). The CDR3 totals 14 residues. Unmatched junction bases numbered 5, after V lost 6 bases and J lost 7 bases.

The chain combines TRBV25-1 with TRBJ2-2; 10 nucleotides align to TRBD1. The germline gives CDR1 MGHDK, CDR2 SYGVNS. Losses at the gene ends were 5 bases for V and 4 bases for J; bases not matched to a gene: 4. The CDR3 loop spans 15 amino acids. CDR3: CASSSGQGGTGELFF. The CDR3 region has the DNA TGTGCCAGCAGTTCAGGACAGGGGGGCACCGGGGAGCTGTTTTTT. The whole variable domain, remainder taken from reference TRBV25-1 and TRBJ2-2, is EADIYQTPRYLVIGTGKKITLECSQTMGHDKMYWYQQDPGMELHLIHYSYGVNSTEKGDLSSESTVSRIRTEHFPLTLESARPSHTSQYLCASSSGQGGTGELFFGEGSRLTVL.

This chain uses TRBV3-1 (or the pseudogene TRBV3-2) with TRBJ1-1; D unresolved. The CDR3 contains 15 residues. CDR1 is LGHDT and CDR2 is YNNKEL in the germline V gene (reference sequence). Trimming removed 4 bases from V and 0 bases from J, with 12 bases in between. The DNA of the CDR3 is TGTGCCAGCAGCCCGCGTGAGAGAATGAACACTGAAGCTTTCTTT. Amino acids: CASSPRERMNTEAFF.

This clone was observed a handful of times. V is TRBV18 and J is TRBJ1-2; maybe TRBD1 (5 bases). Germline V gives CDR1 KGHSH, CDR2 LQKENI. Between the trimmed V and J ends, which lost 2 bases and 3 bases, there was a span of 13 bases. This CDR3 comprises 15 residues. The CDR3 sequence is CASSPMRDGHYGYTF. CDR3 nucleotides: TGTGCCAGCTCACCAATGCGGGACGGACACTATGGCTACACCTTC.

The CDR3 DNA reads as TGCGCCAGCAGCCTGGGACAGGTACCTATGGCTGGCTACACCTTC. Translated, it gives CASSLGQVPMAGYTF. The chain recombines TRBV5-1 with TRBJ1-2; 8 bases line up with TRBD1. V lost 4 bases, J lost 7 bases, and 12 bases stayed unmatched. The CDR3 sequence is 15 residues long. The germline V gene has CDR1 SGHRS and CDR2 YFSETQ.

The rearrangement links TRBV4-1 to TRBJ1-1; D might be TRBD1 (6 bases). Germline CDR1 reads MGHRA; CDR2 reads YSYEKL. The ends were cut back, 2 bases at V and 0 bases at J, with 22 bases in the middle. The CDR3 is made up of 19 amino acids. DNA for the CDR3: TGCGCCAGCAGCCAATTCCCACAGGGCGGGCAGAGCATGAACACTGAAGCTTTCTTT. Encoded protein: CASSQFPQGGQSMNTEAFF.

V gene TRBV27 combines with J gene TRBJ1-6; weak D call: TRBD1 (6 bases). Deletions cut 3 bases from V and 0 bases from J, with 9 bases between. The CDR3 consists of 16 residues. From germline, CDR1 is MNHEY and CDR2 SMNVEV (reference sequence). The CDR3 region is CASSFQGSSYNSPLHF. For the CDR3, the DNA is TGTGCCAGCAGTTTTCAGGGGAGCTCCTATAATTCACCCCTCCACTTT.

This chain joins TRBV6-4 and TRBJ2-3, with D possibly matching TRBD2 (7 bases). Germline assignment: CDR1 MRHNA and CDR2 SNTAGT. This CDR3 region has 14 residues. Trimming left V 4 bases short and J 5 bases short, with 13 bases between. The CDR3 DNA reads TGTGCCAGCAGTGTGTCGGGGGGCGGAGATACGCAGTATTTT. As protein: CASSVSGGGDTQYF.

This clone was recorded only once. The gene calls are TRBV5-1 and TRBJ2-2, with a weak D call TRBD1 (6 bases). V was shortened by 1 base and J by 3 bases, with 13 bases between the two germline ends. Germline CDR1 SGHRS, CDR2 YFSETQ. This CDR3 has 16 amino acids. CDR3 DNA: TGCGCCAGCAGCTTGTTTCAACAGGGAGACACCGGGGAGCTGTTTTTT. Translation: CASSLFQQGDTGELFF.

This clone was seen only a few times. CDR3 bases: TGTGCCAGCAGTAAACCGGGACAGGGGCTCTCTGAAGCTTTCTTT. This codes for CASSKPGQGLSEAFF. The V gene is TRBV6-2 or TRBV6-3, the J gene TRBJ1-1; 10 bases fit TRBD1. This CDR3 spans 15 amino acids. Germline V gives CDR1 MNHEY, CDR2 SVGEGT. The junction had 9 bases not matched to a gene; V was cut back by 5 bases and J by 6 bases.

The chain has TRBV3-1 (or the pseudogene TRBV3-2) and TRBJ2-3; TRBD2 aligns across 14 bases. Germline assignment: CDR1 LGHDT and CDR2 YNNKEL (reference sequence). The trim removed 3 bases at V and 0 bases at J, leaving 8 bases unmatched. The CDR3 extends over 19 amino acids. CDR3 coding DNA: TGTGCCAGCAGCCAGTCTGGACTAGCGGGGGGCTTTAGCACAGATACGCAGTATTTT. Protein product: CASSQSGLAGGFSTDTQYF.

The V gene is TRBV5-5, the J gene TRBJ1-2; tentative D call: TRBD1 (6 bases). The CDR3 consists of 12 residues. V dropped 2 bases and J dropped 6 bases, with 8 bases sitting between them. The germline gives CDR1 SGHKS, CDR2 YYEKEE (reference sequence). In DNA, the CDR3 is TGTGCCAGCAGCTTACAGGGTGATGGCTACACCTTC. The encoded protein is CASSLQGDGYTF.

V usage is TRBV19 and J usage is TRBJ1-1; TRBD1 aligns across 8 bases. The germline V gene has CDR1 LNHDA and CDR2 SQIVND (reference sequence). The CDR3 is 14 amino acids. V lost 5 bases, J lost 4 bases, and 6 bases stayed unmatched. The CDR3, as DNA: TGTGCCAGTAGTGTGCAGGGGGCAAGCACTGAAGCTTTCTTT. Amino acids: CASSVQGASTEAFF.

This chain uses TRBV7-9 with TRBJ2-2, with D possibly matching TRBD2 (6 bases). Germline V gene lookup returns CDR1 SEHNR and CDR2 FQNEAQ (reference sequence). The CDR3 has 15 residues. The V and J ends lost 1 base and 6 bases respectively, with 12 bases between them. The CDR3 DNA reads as TGTGCCAGCAGCTTAGTGCGGGGCTCGTCCGGGGAGCTGTTTTTT. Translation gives CASSLVRGSSGELFF.

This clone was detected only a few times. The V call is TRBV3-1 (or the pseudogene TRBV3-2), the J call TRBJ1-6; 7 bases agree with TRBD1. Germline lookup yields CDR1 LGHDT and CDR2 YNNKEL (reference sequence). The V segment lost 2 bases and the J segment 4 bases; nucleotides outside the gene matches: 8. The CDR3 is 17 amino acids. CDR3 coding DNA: TGTGCCAGCAGCCAACACTCGCCGGGACAGTATAATTCACCCCTCCACTTT. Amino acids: CASSQHSPGQYNSPLHF.

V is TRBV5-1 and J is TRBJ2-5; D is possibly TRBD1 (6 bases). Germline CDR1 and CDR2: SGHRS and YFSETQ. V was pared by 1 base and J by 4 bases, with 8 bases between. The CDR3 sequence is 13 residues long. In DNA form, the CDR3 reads TGCGCCAGCAGCTTGATAGGGGGAGAGACCCAGTACTTC. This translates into CASSLIGGETQYF.

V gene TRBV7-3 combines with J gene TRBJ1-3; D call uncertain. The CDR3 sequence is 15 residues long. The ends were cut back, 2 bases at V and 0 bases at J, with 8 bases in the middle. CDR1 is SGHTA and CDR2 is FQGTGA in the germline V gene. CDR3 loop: CASSLLGGSGNTIYF. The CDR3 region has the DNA TGTGCCAGCAGCTTACTCGGCGGCTCTGGAAACACCATATATTTT. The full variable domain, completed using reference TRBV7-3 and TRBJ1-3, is GAGVSQTPSNKVTEKGKYVELRCDPISGHTALYWYRQSLGQGPEFLIYFQGTGAADDSGLPNDRFFAVRPEGSVSTLKIQRTERGDSAVYLCASSLLGGSGNTIYFGEGSWLTVV.

CDR3 bases: TGTGCCAGCAGCCGAGGGGGCGCCGTGAACACTGAAGCTTTCTTT. Translation gives CASSRGGAVNTEAFF. This chain joins TRBV5-8 and TRBJ1-1; 7 bases fit TRBD1. With V trimmed by 4 bases and J by 0 bases, 6 bases remained unmatched. Germline CDR1 reads SGHTS; CDR2 reads YDEGEE. This CDR3 has 15 amino acids.

The CDR3 DNA sequence: TGCGCCAGCAGCCCCGGGACAGGGGCTGGCTACACCTTC. It yields the protein CASSPGTGAGYTF. The chain couples TRBV5-1 to TRBJ1-2; 10 positions match TRBD1. Germline-derived CDR1 and CDR2 are SGHRS and YFSETQ. The V segment lost 4 bases and the J segment 7 bases; nucleotides outside the gene matches: 4. This CDR3 region has 13 residues.

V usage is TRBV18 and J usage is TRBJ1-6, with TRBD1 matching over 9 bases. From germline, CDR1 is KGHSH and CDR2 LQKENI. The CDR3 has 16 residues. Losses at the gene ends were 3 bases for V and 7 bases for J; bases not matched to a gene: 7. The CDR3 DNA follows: TGTGCCAGCTCACCGCGGACAGGGGCTAACAATTCACCCCTCCACTTT. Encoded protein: CASSPRTGANNSPLHF.